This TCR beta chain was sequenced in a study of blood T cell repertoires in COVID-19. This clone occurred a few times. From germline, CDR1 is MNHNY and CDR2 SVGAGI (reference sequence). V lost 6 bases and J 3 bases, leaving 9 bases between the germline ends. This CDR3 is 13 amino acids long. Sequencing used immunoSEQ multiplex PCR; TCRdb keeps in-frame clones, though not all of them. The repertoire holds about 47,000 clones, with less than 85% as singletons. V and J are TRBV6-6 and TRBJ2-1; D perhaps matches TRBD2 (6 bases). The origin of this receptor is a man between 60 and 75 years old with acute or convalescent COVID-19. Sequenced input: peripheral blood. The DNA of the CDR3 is TGTGCCAGCAGCGCGGGAAACTACAATGAGCAGTTCTTC. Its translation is CASSAGNYNEQFF.